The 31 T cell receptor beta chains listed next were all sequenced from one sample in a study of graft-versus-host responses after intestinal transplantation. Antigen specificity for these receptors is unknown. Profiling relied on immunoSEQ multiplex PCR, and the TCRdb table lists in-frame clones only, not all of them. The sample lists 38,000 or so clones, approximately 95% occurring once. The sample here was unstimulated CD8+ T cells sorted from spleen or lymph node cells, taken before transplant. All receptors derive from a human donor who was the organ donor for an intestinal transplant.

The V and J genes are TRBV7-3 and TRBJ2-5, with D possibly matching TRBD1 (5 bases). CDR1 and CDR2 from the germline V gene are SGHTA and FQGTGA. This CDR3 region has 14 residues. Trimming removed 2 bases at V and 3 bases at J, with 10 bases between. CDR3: CASSLCQGKETQYF. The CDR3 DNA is TGTGCCAGCAGCTTATGCCAGGGAAAAGAGACCCAGTACTTC. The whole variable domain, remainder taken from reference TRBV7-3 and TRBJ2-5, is GAGVSQTPSNKVTEKGKYVELRCDPISGHTALYWYRQSLGQGPEFLIYFQGTGAADDSGLPNDRFFAVRPEGSVSTLKIQRTERGDSAVYLCASSLCQGKETQYFGPGTRLLVL.

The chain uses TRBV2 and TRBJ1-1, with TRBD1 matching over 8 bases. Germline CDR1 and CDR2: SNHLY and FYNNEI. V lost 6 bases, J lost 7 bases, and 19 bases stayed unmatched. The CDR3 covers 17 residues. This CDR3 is CASRGGFGQGDHDEAFF. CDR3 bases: TGTGCCAGCAGGGGGGGATTCGGACAGGGTGATCACGATGAAGCTTTCTTT. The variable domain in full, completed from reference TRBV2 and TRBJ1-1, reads EPEVTQTPSHQVTQMGQEVILRCVPISNHLYFYWYRQILGQKVEFLVSFYNNEISEKSEIFDDQFSVERPDGSNFTLKIRSTKLEDSAMYFCASRGGFGQGDHDEAFFGQGTRLTVV.

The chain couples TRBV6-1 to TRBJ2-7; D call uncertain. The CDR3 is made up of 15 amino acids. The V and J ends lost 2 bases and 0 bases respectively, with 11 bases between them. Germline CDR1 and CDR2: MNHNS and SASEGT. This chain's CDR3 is CASSEIPIRSYEQYF. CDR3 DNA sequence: TGTGCCAGCAGTGAAATTCCGATACGCTCCTACGAGCAGTACTTC.

The CDR3 reads CASSLVWVQGPVYEQFF. Written as DNA, the CDR3 is TGTGCCAGCAGCTTAGTTTGGGTACAGGGCCCGGTCTATGAGCAGTTCTTC. The chain employs TRBV7-9 and TRBJ2-1; perhaps TRBD1 as D (6 bases). The V gene's germline CDR1 is SEHNR and CDR2 FQNEAQ (reference sequence). The CDR3 covers 17 residues. Trimming pared 1 base from V and 8 bases from J, leaving 21 bases between.

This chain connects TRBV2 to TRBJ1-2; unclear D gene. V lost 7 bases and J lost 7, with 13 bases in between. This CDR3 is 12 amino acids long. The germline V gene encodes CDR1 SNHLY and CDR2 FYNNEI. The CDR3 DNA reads TGTGCCAGCATAATCGGGGTCCGTGGCTACACCTTC. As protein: CASIIGVRGYTF.

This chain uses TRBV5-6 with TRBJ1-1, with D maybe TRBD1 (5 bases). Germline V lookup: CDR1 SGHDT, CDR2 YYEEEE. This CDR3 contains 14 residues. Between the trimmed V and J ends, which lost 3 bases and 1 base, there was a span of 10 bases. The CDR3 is CASSSGPRNTEAFF. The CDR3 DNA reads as TGTGCCAGCAGCTCGGGACCGAGGAACACTGAAGCTTTCTTT.

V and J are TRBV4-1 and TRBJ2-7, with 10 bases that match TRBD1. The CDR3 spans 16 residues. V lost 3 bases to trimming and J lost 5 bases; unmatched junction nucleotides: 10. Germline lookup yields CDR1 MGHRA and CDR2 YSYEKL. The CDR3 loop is CASSHPGTGVEHEQYF. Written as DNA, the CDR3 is TGCGCCAGCAGCCATCCCGGGACAGGGGTTGAGCACGAGCAGTACTTC.

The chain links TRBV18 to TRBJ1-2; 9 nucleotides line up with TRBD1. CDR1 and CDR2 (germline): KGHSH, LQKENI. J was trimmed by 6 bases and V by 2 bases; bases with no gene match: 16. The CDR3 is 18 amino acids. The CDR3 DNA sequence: TGTGCCAGCTCACCATCCGGGACAGGGAGGTCTACGGGGAATGGCTACACCTTC. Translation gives CASSPSGTGRSTGNGYTF.

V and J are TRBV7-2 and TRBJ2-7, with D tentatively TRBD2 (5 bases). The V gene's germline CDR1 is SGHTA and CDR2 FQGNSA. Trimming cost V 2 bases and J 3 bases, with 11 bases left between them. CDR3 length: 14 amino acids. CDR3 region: CASSLYPRGYEQYF. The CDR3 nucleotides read TGTGCCAGCAGCTTATATCCTCGGGGCTACGAGCAGTACTTC.

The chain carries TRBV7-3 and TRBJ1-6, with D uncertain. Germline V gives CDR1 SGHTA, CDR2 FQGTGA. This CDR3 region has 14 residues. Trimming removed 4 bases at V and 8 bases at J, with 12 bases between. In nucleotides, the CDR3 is TGTGCCAGCAGCTCAATTTTAGGTGATTCACCCCTCCACTTT. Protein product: CASSSILGDSPLHF.

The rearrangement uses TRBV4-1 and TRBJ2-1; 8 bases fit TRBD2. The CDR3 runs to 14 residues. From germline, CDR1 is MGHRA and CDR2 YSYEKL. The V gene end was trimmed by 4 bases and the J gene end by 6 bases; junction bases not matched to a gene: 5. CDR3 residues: CASSPQAGANEQFF. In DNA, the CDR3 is TGCGCCAGCAGCCCGCAAGCGGGGGCCAATGAGCAGTTCTTC.

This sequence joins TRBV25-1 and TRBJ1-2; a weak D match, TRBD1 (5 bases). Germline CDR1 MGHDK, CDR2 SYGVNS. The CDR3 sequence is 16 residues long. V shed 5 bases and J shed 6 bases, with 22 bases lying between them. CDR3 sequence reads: CASSPLGRGVIDGYTF. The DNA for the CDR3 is TGTGCCAGCAGTCCCTTGGGGAGGGGAGTTATCGATGGCTACACCTTC.

CDR3 bases: TGCAGCGTTGAGTGGGACAGGGTCACTGAAGCTTTCTTT. This encodes CSVEWDRVTEAFF. V usage is TRBV29-1 and J usage is TRBJ1-1; 9 positions agree with TRBD1. This CDR3 is built from 13 residues. After removal of 3 bases from V and 4 bases from J, the junction contained 3 bases not matched to a gene. Germline V lookup: CDR1 SQVTM, CDR2 ANQGSEA. Full variable domain (outside the CDR3, taken from reference TRBV29-1 and TRBJ1-1): SAVISQKPSRDICQRGTSLTIQCQVDSQVTMMFWYRQQPGQSLTLIATANQGSEATYESGFVIDKFPISRPNLTFSTLTVSNMSPEDSSIYLCSVEWDRVTEAFFGQGTRLTVV.

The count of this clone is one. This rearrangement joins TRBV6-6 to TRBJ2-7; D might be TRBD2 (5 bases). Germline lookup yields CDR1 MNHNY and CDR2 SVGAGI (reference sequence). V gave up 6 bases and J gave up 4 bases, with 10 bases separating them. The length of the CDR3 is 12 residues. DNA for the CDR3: TGTGCCAGCAGACTAGAATCTTACGAGCAGTACTTC. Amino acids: CASRLESYEQYF.

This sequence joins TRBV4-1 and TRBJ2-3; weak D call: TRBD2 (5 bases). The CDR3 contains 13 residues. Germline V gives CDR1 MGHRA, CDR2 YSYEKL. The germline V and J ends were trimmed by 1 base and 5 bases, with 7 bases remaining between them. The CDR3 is CASSQGEGDTQYF. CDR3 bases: TGCGCCAGCAGCCAAGGTGAGGGAGATACGCAGTATTTT.

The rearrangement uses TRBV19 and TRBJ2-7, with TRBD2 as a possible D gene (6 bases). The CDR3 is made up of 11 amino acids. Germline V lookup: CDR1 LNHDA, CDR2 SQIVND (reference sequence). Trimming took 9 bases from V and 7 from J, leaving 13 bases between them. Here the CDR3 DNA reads TGTGCCAGCAATGGGGGGTCGGAGCAGTACTTC. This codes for CASNGGSEQYF.

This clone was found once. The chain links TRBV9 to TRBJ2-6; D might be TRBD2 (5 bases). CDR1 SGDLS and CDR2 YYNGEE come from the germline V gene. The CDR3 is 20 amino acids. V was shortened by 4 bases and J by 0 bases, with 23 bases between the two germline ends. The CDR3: CASSPQATWRARSGANVLTF. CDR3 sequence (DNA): TGTGCCAGCAGCCCGCAGGCCACTTGGCGGGCCCGCTCTGGGGCCAACGTCCTGACTTTC.

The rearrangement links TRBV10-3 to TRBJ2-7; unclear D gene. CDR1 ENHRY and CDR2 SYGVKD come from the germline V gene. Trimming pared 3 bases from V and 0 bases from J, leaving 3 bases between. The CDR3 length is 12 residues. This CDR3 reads CAISDSSYEQYF. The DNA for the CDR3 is TGTGCCATCAGTGACAGCTCCTACGAGCAGTACTTC.

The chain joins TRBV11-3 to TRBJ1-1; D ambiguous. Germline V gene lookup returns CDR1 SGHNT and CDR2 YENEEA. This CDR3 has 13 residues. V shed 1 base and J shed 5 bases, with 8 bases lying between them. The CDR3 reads CASSLGSGTEAFF. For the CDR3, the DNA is TGTGCCAGCAGCTTAGGCTCGGGGACTGAAGCTTTCTTT.

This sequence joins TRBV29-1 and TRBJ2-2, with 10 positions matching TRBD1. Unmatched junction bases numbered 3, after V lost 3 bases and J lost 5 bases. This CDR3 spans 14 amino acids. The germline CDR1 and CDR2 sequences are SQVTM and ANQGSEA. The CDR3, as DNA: TGCAGCGTTGATGGGGACAGGGGTACCGGGGAGCTGTTTTTT. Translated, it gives CSVDGDRGTGELFF.

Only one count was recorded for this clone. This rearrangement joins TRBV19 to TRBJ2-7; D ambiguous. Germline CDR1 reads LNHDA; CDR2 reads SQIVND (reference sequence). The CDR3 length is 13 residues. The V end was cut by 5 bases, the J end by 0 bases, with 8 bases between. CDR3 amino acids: CASSASSSYEQYF. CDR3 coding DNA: TGTGCCAGTAGTGCGTCCAGCTCCTACGAGCAGTACTTC. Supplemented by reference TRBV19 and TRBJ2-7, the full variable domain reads DGGITQSPKYLFRKEGQNVTLSCEQNLNHDAMYWYRQDPGQGLRLIYYSQIVNDFQKGDIAEGYSVSREKKESFPLTVTSAQKNPTAFYLCASSASSSYEQYFGPGTRLTVT.

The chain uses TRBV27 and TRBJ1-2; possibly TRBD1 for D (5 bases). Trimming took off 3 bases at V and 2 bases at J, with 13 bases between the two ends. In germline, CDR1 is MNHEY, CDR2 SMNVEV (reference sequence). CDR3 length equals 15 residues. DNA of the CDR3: TGTGCCAGCAGTTTTCTTCCAGGGTGGAACTATGGCTACACCTTC. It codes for CASSFLPGWNYGYTF.

CDR3 nucleotides: TGTGCCAGCAGTTACTATCCGGGGGCCGAGCCCCAGCATTTT. This sequence encodes CASSYYPGAEPQHF. The chain recombines TRBV6-5 with TRBJ1-5, with a possible D match to TRBD1 (6 bases). CDR3 length equals 14 residues. Per the germline V gene, CDR1 is MNHEY and CDR2 is SVGAGI. V lost 1 base to trimming and J lost 8 bases, with 12 bases between them.

The CDR3 is CASSDQGGPDTQYF. For the CDR3, the DNA is TGTGCCAGCAGTGATCAAGGGGGGCCAGATACGCAGTATTTT. The genes are TRBV6-4 and TRBJ2-3; D possibly matches TRBD1 or TRBD2 (6 bases each). CDR3 length: 14 amino acids. The germline V gene encodes CDR1 MRHNA and CDR2 SNTAGT. Trimming removed 3 bases from V and 4 bases from J, with 11 bases in between.

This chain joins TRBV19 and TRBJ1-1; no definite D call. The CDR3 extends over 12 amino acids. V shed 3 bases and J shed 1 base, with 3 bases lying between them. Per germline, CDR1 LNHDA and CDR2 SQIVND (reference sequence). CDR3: CASSIGNTEAFF. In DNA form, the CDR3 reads TGTGCCAGTAGTATTGGGAACACTGAAGCTTTCTTT. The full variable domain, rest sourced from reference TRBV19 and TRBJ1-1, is DGGITQSPKYLFRKEGQNVTLSCEQNLNHDAMYWYRQDPGQGLRLIYYSQIVNDFQKGDIAEGYSVSREKKESFPLTVTSAQKNPTAFYLCASSIGNTEAFFGQGTRLTVV.

CDR3 nucleotides: TGTGCCAGCAGCCCCTATGGACAGGGTGGCTACAATGAGCAGTTCTTC. It translates to CASSPYGQGGYNEQFF. This chain links TRBV4-2 with TRBJ2-1, with TRBD1 matching over 8 bases. The CDR3 runs 16 residues. Germline loops: CDR1 LGHNA, CDR2 YNFKEQ. With 4 bases clipped from V and 3 bases from J, the junction kept 8 bases outside the gene matches.

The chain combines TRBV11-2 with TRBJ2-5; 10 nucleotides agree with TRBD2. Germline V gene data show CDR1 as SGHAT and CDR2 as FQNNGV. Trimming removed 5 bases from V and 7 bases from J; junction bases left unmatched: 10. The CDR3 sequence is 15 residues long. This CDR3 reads CASSPGLAVQGTQYF. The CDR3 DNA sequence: TGTGCCAGCAGCCCCGGACTAGCGGTACAGGGGACCCAGTACTTC.

The CDR3 is CASSKQGNDYEQYF. DNA for the CDR3: TGTGCCAGCTCAAAACAGGGGAACGACTACGAGCAGTACTTC. V usage is TRBV18 and J usage is TRBJ2-7; 7 bases map to TRBD1. The junction had 7 bases not matched to a gene; V was cut back by 5 bases and J by 3 bases. The CDR3 has 14 amino acids. Germline CDR1 and CDR2: KGHSH and LQKENI.

The CDR3 sequence: CASSVGGNYGYTF. Written as DNA, the CDR3 is TGTGCCAGCAGCGTGGGGGGGAACTATGGCTACACCTTC. This sequence joins TRBV9 and TRBJ1-2; possibly TRBD1 for D (5 bases). Germline V gives CDR1 SGDLS, CDR2 YYNGEE. The V end was cut by 2 bases, the J end by 2 bases, with 7 bases between. This CDR3 is 13 amino acids long.

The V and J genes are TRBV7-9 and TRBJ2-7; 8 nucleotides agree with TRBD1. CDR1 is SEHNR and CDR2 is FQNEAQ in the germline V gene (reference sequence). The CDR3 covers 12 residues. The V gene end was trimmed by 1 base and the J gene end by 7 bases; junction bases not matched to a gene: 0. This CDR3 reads CASSLGTGEQYF. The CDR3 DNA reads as TGTGCCAGCAGCTTAGGGACAGGGGAGCAGTACTTC.

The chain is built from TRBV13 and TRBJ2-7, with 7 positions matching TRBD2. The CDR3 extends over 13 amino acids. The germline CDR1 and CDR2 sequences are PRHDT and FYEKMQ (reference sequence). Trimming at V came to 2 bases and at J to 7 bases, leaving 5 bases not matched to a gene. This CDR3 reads CASSLRAGREQYF. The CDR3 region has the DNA TGTGCCAGCAGCTTAAGGGCCGGGAGGGAGCAGTACTTC.